This T cell receptor beta chain was obtained from a study of blood T cell repertoires in COVID-19. The protocol was immunoSEQ multiplex PCR, while the TCRdb copy is restricted to in-frame clones and leaves out a portion. Among about 220,000 clones listed, roughly 84% were seen once. Germline loops: CDR1 MDHEN, CDR2 SYDVKM. CDR3 length: 13 residues. V shed 8 bases and J shed 5 bases, with 15 bases lying between them. The sequenced sample was peripheral blood. This sequence was found in a man aged 40-50 years with active or convalescent COVID-19. The chain joins TRBV28 to TRBJ1-1; D is ambiguous. The CDR3 is CASPPSGRTEAFF. DNA of the CDR3: TGTGCCAGCCCCCCCTCGGGGAGAACTGAAGCTTTCTTT. The entire variable domain, with the rest obtained from reference TRBV28 and TRBJ1-1, is as follows: DVKVTQSSRYLVKRTGEKVFLECVQDMDHENMFWYRQDPGLGLRLIYFSYDVKMKEKGDIPEGYSVSREKKERFSLILESASTNQTSMYLCASPPSGRTEAFFGQGTRLTVV.